What follows are 13 T cell receptor beta chains derived from one specimen sequenced in a study of post-analysis software for immune sequencing data. TCR beta cDNA libraries had unique molecular identifiers. MiXCR, run by TCRdb on the PCR reads, gives a single entry per CDR3 protein. The sample lists some 500,000 distinct CDR3 sequences, around 40% occurring once. General observations from the study: TRBV5-6, TRBV5-1 and TRBV20-1 belonged to a set of a handful of TRBV segments that were more frequent in patients than controls.

Their antigens are not known. The source material was blood. Receptor source: a girl under 18 with multiple sclerosis.

This chain uses TRBV20-1 with TRBJ2-1, with TRBD2 matching over 11 bases. TRBJ2-7 explains the end of the DNA better; the J call may be wrong. CDR1 and CDR2 (germline): DFQATT, SNEGSKA (reference sequence). This CDR3 is 20 amino acids long. The CDR3 region has the DNA TGCAGTGCCCCTCTCAGCCCGGGACTAGCGGTTCACAGGGATTACAATGAGCAGTACTTC. Its protein product is CSAPLSPGLAVHRDYNEQYF.

In its sample, this clonotype was seen a few times. V usage is TRBV9 and J usage is TRBJ2-7, with a weak D call TRBD2 (5 bases). The CDR3 has 15 amino acids. V lost 0 bases and J lost 3, with 13 bases in between. The germline gives CDR1 SGDLS, CDR2 YYNGEE. In DNA form, the CDR3 reads TGTGCCAGCAGCGTAGCGGGGTCACTCGGCTACGAGCAGTACTTC. It specifies CASSVAGSLGYEQYF.

In its sample, this clonotype was seen a few times. J is TRBJ2-7 and V is TRBV28; D perhaps matches TRBD1 (5 bases). V lost 6 bases to trimming and J lost 6 bases, with 15 bases between them. The CDR3 has 13 amino acids. Germline V lookup: CDR1 MDHEN, CDR2 SYDVKM. For the CDR3, the DNA is TGTGCCAGCAGCGATAAGGGGTCGGGCGAGCAGTACTTC. This codes for CASSDKGSGEQYF. The whole variable domain, filled in from reference TRBV28 and TRBJ2-7, reads DVKVTQSSRYLVKRTGEKVFLECVQDMDHENMFWYRQDPGLGLRLIYFSYDVKMKEKGDIPEGYSVSREKKERFSLILESASTNQTSMYLCASSDKGSGEQYFGPGTRLTVT.

The chain recombines TRBV6-5 with TRBJ2-1; D is perhaps TRBD1 (5 bases). The germline CDR1 and CDR2 sequences are MNHEY and SVGAGI. This CDR3 is built from 12 residues. The germline V and J ends were trimmed by 7 bases and 5 bases, with 9 bases remaining between them. The CDR3 bases are TGTGCCAGCACTCCAGGGAACAATGAGCAGTTCTTC. Translated, it gives CASTPGNNEQFF.

Concerning this clonotype itself: A read error may explain this, as a much larger clone is one base away. The chain uses TRBV7-2 and TRBJ2-7; D is possibly TRBD1 (6 bases). Trimming removed 4 bases at V and 0 bases at J, with 10 bases between. The V gene's germline CDR1 is SGHTA and CDR2 FQGNSA. This CDR3 contains 14 residues. The CDR3 bases are TGTGCCAGCAGCTGGGGGACACACTCCTACGAGCAGTACTTC. Protein: CASSWGTHSYEQYF.

This clonotype occurred a few times. The chain links TRBV20-1 to TRBJ2-7; D gene uncertain. The CDR3 runs to 14 residues. Per the germline V gene, CDR1 is DFQATT and CDR2 is SNEGSKA (reference sequence). With 3 bases removed from V and 3 bases from J, the gap between germline ends came to 15 bases. CDR3 loop: CSASPQKGYYEQYF. CDR3 in DNA: TGCAGTGCTAGCCCCCAGAAGGGTTACTACGAGCAGTACTTC.

The chain couples TRBV29-1 to TRBJ1-4; D remains ambiguous. This CDR3 is 11 amino acids long. The V and J ends lost 1 base and 8 bases respectively, with 5 bases between them. Germline values: CDR1 SQVTM, CDR2 ANQGSEA. The CDR3 is CSVEVREKLFF. DNA for the CDR3: TGCAGCGTTGAAGTACGCGAAAAACTGTTTTTT.

This clonotype was seen a few times. This chain connects TRBV11-2 to TRBJ2-1; 10 bases are a match to TRBD2. V shed 0 bases and J 0 bases; nucleotides not matched to a gene: 8. Germline V gene lookup returns CDR1 SGHAT and CDR2 FQNNGV. CDR3 length: 19 residues. This CDR3 is CASSLDVAGGILSYNEQFF. The CDR3 DNA is TGTGCCAGCAGCTTAGACGTAGCGGGAGGTATTCTCTCCTACAATGAGCAGTTCTTC.

In this sample, this clonotype turned up many times. V gene TRBV29-1 combines with J gene TRBJ2-7; the D gene is possibly TRBD2 (5 bases). The length of the CDR3 is 10 residues. Germline loops: CDR1 SQVTM, CDR2 ANQGSEA. Between the trimmed V and J ends, which lost 0 bases and 9 bases, there was a span of 6 bases. In DNA form, the CDR3 reads TGCAGCGTTGAAGAAGGGAGGCAGTACTTC. Its translation: CSVEEGRQYF.

The chain employs TRBV4-1 and TRBJ1-5; D call uncertain. CDR1 and CDR2 from the germline V gene are MGHRA and YSYEKL. The V and J ends lost 4 bases and 7 bases respectively, with 29 bases between them. The CDR3 consists of 19 residues. In nucleotides, the CDR3 is TGCGCCAGCAGCCCCGGGGTCATACGTAACGGCCTTGTAGGGCAGCCCCAGCATTTT. The encoded protein is CASSPGVIRNGLVGQPQHF.

This clonotype was seen more than once but under ten times. The chain carries TRBV5-1 and TRBJ1-2, with D possibly being TRBD1 (6 bases). The germline V gene has CDR1 SGHRS and CDR2 YFSETQ. With 0 bases removed from V and 2 bases from J, the gap between germline ends came to 8 bases. The CDR3 loop spans 14 amino acids. The CDR3: CASSLEGGNYGYTF. CDR3 nucleotides: TGCGCCAGCAGCTTGGAGGGGGGAAACTATGGCTACACCTTC.

On this clonotype: Relative to the germline gene, one junction end is altered; a read error may explain this. The V and J genes are TRBV20-1 and TRBJ2-1, with 9 bases matching TRBD2. CDR1 and CDR2 from the germline V gene are DFQATT and SNEGSKA (reference sequence). CDR3 length equals 16 residues. The CDR3 loop reads CSARAPSGIAYNGQFF. The CDR3 nucleotides read TGCAGTGCTAGAGCGCCTAGCGGGATAGCCTACAATGGGCAGTTCTTC.

This clonotype was seen only a few times. This sequence joins TRBV28 and TRBJ1-2; no clear D. This CDR3 contains 13 residues. With 3 bases removed from V and 7 bases from J, the gap between germline ends came to 12 bases. Germline CDR1 is MDHEN and CDR2 is SYDVKM. In DNA form, the CDR3 reads TGTGCCAGCAGTTTGGGAGGGAACGGTGGCTACACCTTC. It is translated as CASSLGGNGGYTF.